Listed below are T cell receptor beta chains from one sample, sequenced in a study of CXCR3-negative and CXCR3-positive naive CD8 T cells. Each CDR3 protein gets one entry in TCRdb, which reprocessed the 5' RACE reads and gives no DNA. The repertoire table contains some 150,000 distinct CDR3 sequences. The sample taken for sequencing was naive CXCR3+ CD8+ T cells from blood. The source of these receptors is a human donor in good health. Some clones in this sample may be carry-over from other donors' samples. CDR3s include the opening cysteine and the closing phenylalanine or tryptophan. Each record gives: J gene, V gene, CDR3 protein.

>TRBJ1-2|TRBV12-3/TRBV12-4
CARTRRPPPYGYTF
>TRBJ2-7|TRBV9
CASSAGTGTYEQYF
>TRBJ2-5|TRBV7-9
CASTTGQRETQYF
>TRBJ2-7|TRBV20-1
CSAREQGKQYF
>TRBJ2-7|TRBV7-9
CASISDIQREGEQYF
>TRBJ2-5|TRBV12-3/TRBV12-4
CASSPPAGTNQETQYF
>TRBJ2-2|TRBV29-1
CSVAANTGELFF
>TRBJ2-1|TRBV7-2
CASSPPPGTSGIASYNEQFF
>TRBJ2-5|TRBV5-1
CASSLATGLLETQYF
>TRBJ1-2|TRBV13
CASSSMDREKIYGYTF
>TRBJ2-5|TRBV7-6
CASSLLRDKDAETQYF
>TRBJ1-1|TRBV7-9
CASSSAFEGHTEAFF
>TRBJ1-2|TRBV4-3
CASSQDRKGPNYGYTF
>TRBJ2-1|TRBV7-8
CASSPGLAGGLTDEQFF
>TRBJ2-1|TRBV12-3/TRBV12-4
CASILPGRDEQFF
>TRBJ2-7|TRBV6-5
CASTPKSTGGLHDEQYF
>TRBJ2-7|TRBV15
CATSRDLRASGRYEQYF
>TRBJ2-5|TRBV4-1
CASSQTASGRQETQYF
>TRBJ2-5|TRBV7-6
CASSQGAVLGETQYF
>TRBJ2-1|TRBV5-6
CASNSGTKPYNEQFF
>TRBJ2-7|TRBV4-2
CASSDPYEQYF
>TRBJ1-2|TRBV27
CASSPRTENYGYTF
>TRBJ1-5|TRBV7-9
CASSLAISNQPQHF
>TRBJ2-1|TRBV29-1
CSVEDRLAGPYNEQFF
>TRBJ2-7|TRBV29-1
CSVRGVTSSYEQYF
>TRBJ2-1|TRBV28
CASSAGLVENEQFF
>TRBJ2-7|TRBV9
CASSVGTNSYEQYF
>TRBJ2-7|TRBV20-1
CSARAVGRNIYEEYF
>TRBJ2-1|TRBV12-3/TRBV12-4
CASSLFYPYNEQFF
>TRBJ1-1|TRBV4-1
CASSFSGGGTEAFF
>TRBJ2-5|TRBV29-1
CSITQRGETQYF
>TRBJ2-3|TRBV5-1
CASSSRFGVGADTQYF
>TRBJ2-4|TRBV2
CASSANLAGGDKNIQYF
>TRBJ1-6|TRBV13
CASSLGQGPLHF
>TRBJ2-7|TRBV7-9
CASGLDSGFYEQYF
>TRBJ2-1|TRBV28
CASSPDRGVEWDNEQFF
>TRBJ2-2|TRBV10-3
CAIRGTSITNTGELFF
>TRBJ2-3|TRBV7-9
CASSPPWQFSTDTQYF
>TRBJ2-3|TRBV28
CASSFFGQGADTQYF
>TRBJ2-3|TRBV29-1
CSVVSTSGKVPDTQYF
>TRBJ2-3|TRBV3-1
CASSQVEVAGTDTQYF
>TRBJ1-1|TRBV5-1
CASRQGSGDAFF
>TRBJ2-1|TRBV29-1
CSVEGTSGSNEQFF
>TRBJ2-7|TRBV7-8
CASSQAWSSYEQYF
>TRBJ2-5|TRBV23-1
CASQGQGGTQYF
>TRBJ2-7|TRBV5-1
CASSQWTGGAYEQYF
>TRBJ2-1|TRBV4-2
CASSQGLAGEDEQFF
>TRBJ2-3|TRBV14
CASSQEGGWGLAGSADTQYF
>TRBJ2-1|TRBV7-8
CASSLGGVPYNEQFF
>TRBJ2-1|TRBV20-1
CSARDQGAGSIYNEQFF
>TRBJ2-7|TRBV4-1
CASSQDRQQFYEQYF